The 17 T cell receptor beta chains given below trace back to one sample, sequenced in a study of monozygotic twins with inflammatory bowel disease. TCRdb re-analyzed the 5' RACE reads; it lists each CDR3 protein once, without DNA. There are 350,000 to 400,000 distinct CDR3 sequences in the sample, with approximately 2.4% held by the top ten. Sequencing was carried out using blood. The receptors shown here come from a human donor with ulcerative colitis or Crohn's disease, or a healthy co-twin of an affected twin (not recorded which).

Here the CDR3 reads CASSLVRQGETEQFF. This chain uses TRBV5-5 with TRBJ2-1; there is no DNA to check the TCRdb D call of TRBD1. The CDR3 totals 15 residues. Per the germline V gene, CDR1 is SGHKS and CDR2 is YYEKEE (reference sequence).

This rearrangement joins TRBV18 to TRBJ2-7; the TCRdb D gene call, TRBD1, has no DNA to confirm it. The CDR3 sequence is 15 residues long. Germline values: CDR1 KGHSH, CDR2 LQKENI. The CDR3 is CASSIRDGKNYEQYF.

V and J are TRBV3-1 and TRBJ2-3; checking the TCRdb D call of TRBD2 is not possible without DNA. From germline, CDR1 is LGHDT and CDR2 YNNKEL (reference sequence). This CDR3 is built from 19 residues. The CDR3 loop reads CASSQEVVAGGSKADTQYF.

CDR3 residues: CASSPRTAYGYTF. The chain combines TRBV12-3 or TRBV12-4 with TRBJ1-2. This CDR3 is 13 amino acids long.

The CDR3 spells CASSLDRAPYEQYF. This chain uses TRBV7-9 with TRBJ2-7; TCRdb selects TRBD1, and the lack of DNA leaves this call unchecked. This CDR3 is built from 14 residues. CDR1 is SEHNR and CDR2 is FQNEAQ in the germline V gene (reference sequence).

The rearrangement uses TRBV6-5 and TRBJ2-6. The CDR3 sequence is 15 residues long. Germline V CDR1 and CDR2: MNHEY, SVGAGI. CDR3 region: CASSYSRTGANVLTF.

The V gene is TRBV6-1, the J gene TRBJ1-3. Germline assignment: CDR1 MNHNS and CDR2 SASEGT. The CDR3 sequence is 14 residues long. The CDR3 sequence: CASRDWDSGNTIYF.

This CDR3 reads CASTGQGHEQYF. This chain joins TRBV19 and TRBJ2-7; TCRdb gives TRBD1 as the D gene, but with no DNA this cannot be confirmed. This CDR3 has 12 amino acids. Per the germline V gene, CDR1 is LNHDA and CDR2 is SQIVND (reference sequence).

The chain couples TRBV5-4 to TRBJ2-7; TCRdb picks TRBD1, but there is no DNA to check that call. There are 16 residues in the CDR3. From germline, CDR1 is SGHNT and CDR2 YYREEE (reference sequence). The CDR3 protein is CASSLGSWGQGYEQYF.

CDR3 loop: CASSPGRQVPEQYF. The chain uses TRBV3-1 and TRBJ2-7; TCRdb returns TRBD2, unconfirmable since there is no DNA. This CDR3 has 14 amino acids. Germline V gives CDR1 LGHDT, CDR2 YNNKEL (reference sequence).

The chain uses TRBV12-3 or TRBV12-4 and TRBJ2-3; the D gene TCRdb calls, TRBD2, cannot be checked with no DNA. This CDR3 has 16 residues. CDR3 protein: CASRTRASGGPDTQYF.

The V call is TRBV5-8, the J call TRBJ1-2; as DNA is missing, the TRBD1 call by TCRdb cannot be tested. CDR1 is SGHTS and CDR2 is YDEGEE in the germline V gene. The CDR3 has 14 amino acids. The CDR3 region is CASSLPGTGNGYTF.

CDR3: CATSDASGTGTSYEQYF. The rearrangement joins TRBV24-1 to TRBJ2-7; absent DNA, TCRdb's TRBD1 call cannot be checked. CDR1 is KGHDR and CDR2 is SFDVKD in the germline V gene. This CDR3 is built from 17 residues.

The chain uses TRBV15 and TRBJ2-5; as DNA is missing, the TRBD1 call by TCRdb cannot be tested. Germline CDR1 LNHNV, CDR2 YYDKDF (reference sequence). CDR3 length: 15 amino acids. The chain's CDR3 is CATSSGSGERETQYF.

The CDR3 loop reads CASSSVAGTAGELFF. The chain links TRBV11-3 to TRBJ2-2; without DNA, the TCRdb call of TRBD1 cannot be checked. Germline CDR1 reads SGHNT; CDR2 reads YENEEA. This CDR3 is 15 amino acids long.

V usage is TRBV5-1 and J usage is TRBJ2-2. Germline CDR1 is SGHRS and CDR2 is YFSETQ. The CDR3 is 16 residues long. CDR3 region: CASSPKNGANTGELFF.

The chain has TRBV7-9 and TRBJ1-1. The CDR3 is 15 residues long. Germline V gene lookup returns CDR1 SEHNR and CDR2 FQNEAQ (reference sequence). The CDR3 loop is CASSLVSGVRTEAFF. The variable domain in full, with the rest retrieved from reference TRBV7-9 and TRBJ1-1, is DTGVSQNPRHKITKRGQNVTFRCDPISEHNRLYWYRQTLGQGPEFLTYFQNEAQLEKSRLLSDRFSAERPKGSFSTLEIQRTEQGDSAMYLCASSLVSGVRTEAFFGQGTRLTVV.